Below, one T cell receptor beta chain is given with its context. The junction had 6 bases not matched to a gene; V was cut back by 2 bases and J by 5 bases. The CDR3 extends over 15 amino acids. Germline V gives CDR1 LGHDT, CDR2 YNNKEL (reference sequence). Random hexamers were used to reverse transcribe an amount of roughly 0.45 to 1 ug RNA. TCRdb processed the immunoSEQ multiplex PCR reads anew with MiXCR; each CDR3 protein has one entry. The repertoire consists of around 140,000 distinct CDR3 sequences, with 95% occurring once and the leading ten covering around 0.11%. The entry originates in a study of CD8 T cells in Susac syndrome.

Sequenced material: CD4+ T cells from PBMCs. The J gene is TRBJ2-1, the V gene TRBV3-1, with 7 positions matching TRBD1. This TCR was recovered from a human donor with multiple sclerosis. CDR3 nucleotide sequence: TGTGCCAGCAGCCAACCGACAGGGACCGACAATGAGCAGTTCTTC. This encodes CASSQPTGTDNEQFF.